Described below is a single T cell receptor (beta chain) sequence and its context. This entry is derived from a study of blood T cell repertoires in COVID-19. For the study at large: The study drew acute and convalescent COVID-19 samples from the United States, Italy and Spain. The analysed material was cDNA or gDNA that came from T cells, B-cell-depleted T cells, or PBMCs.

Per the authors' pipeline: By means of reference gene primer amplification, nucleated cell counts were estimated. Clones were sequenced by immunoSEQ multiplex PCR, and TCRdb holds only the in-frame ones, with some missing. V and J calls plus clone size are reproduced from that table; the DNA served to infer D and trimming. The profile shows 150,000 to 200,000 clones, 80% to 90% of them singletons. The receptor's source is a man aged 60 to 69 with acute or convalescent COVID-19. The sequenced material came from peripheral blood.

Written as DNA, the CDR3 is TGTGCCAGCAGTCCATTAGGGACAGGGGGCGGTTACGAGCAGTACTTC. Translated: CASSPLGTGGGYEQYF. The chain links TRBV28 to TRBJ2-7, with 12 bases matching TRBD1. The CDR3 extends over 16 amino acids. V lost 5 bases and J lost 4; bases outside the gene matches: 9. Per the germline V gene, CDR1 is MDHEN and CDR2 is SYDVKM.